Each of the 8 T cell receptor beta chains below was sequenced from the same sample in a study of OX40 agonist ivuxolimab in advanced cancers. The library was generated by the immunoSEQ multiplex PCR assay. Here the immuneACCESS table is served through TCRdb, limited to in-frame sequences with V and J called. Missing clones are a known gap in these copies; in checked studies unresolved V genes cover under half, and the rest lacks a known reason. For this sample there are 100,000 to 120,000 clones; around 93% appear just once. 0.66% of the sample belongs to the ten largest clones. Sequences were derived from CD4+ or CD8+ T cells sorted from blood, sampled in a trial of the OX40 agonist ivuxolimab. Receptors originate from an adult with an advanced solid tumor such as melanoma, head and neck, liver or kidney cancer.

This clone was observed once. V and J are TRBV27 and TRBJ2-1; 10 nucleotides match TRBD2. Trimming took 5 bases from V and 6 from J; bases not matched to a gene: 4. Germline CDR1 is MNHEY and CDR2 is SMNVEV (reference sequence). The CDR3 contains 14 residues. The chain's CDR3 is CASSVIAGGNEQFF. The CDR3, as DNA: TGTGCCAGCAGTGTGATAGCGGGGGGCAATGAGCAGTTCTTC.

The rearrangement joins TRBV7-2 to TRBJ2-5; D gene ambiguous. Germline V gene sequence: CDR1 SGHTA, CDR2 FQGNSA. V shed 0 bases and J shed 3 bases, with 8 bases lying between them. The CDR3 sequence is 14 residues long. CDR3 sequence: CASSLAIDKETQYF. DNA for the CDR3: TGTGCCAGCAGCTTAGCAATAGACAAAGAGACCCAGTACTTC.

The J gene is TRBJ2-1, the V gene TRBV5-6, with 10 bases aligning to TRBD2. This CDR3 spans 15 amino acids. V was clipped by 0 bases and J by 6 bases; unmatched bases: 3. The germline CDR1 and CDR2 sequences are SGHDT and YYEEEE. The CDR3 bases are TGTGCCAGCAGCTTGGGGCTAGCGGGGGCCAATGAGCAGTTCTTC. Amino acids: CASSLGLAGANEQFF.

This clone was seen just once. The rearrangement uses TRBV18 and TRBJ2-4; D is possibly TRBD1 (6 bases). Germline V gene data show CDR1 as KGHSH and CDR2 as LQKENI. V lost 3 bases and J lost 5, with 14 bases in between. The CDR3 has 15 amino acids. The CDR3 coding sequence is TGTGCCAGCTCACCCGAGCGGCAGGGGCAAAACATTCAGTACTTC. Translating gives CASSPERQGQNIQYF.

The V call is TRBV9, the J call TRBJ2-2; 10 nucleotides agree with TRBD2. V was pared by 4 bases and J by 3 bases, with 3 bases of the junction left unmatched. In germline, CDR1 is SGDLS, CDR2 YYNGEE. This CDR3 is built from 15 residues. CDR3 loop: CASSPSGRDTGELFF. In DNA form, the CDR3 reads TGTGCCAGCAGCCCAAGCGGGAGGGACACCGGGGAGCTGTTTTTT.

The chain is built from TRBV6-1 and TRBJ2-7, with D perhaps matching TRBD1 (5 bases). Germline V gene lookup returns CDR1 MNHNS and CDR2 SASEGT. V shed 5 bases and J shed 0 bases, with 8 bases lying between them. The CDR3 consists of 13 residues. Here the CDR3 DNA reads TGTGCCAGCAGTCAGGACAACTCCTACGAGCAGTACTTC. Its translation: CASSQDNSYEQYF.

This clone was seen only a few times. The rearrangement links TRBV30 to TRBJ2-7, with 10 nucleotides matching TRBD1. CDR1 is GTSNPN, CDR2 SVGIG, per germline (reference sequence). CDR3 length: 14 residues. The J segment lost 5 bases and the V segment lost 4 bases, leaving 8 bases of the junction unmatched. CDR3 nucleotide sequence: TGTGCCTGGACCGGGACAGGGGAAAGCGACGAGCAGTACTTC. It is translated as CAWTGTGESDEQYF.

CDR3 protein: CASSPPAGGYTGELFF. As DNA, the CDR3 is TGTGCCAGCAGCCCGCCAGCGGGGGGATACACCGGGGAGCTGTTTTTT. The chain has TRBV13 and TRBJ2-2, with TRBD2 matching over 9 bases. CDR1 is PRHDT and CDR2 is FYEKMQ in the germline V gene (reference sequence). With V trimmed by 5 bases and J by 3 bases, 7 bases remained unmatched. CDR3 length equals 16 residues.